These 24 T cell receptor beta chains were sequenced from one sample in a study of blood T cells in healthy people across ages. The use of a sample-barcoded 5' primer and a J-beta primer mix characterized a second PCR of 7 to 11 cycles. TCRdb fed the 5' RACE reads into MiXCR, producing one record per CDR3 protein. The repertoire holds around 1,600,000 distinct CDR3 sequences, with less than 45% as singletons. The sample taken for sequencing was blood. These receptors were taken from a woman between 18 and 29 years old in good health.

The chain recombines TRBV10-3 with TRBJ2-5; 14 nucleotides agree with TRBD2. CDR3 length: 15 amino acids. J gave up 11 bases and V 10 bases, and 15 bases lay outside the gene matches. Germline V gene lookup returns CDR1 ENHRY and CDR2 SYGVKD. CDR3 sequence: CATRLAGGPGNEQYF. Written as DNA, the CDR3 is TGTGCCACCCGACTAGCGGGGGGGCCTGGGAATGAGCAGTACTTC.

CDR3 residues: CASSWETPDGYTF. The CDR3 DNA follows: TGCGCCAGCAGCTGGGAAACACCCGATGGCTACACCTTC. This chain joins TRBV5-1 and TRBJ1-2; D uncertain. The V gene's germline CDR1 is SGHRS and CDR2 YFSETQ. The ends were cut back, 3 bases at V and 6 bases at J, with 12 bases in the middle. The length of the CDR3 is 13 residues.

In the case of this clonotype: Compared with germline, one end of the junction differs, possibly owing to a read error. The CDR3 DNA follows: TGCGCCATCAGTGAGGTGGCGGGAGTATATGAGCAGTACTTC. Translating it yields CAISEVAGVYEQYF. The chain recombines TRBV10-3 with TRBJ2-1; 7 nucleotides align to TRBD2. The J call is in doubt because the DNA end fits TRBJ2-7 better. Germline V gene lookup returns CDR1 ENHRY and CDR2 SYGVKD. The CDR3 loop spans 14 amino acids.

The chain recombines TRBV7-9 with TRBJ2-3, with 13 bases that match TRBD2. This CDR3 spans 18 amino acids. Germline-derived CDR1 and CDR2 are SEHNR and FQNEAQ (reference sequence). V lost 5 bases to trimming and J lost 3 bases; unmatched junction nucleotides: 11. The CDR3 here is CASSPTSGRASGTDTQYF. Written as DNA, the CDR3 is TGTGCCAGCAGCCCAACTAGCGGGAGGGCCTCGGGTACAGATACGCAGTATTTT.

The sample holds a few counts of this clonotype. The chain recombines TRBV15 with TRBJ2-5; D unresolved. Germline V lookup: CDR1 LNHNV, CDR2 YYDKDF (reference sequence). The CDR3 covers 12 residues. V dropped 0 bases and J dropped 8 bases, with 7 bases sitting between them. This CDR3 reads CATSRDGVTQYF. CDR3 bases: TGTGCCACCAGCAGAGATGGGGTTACCCAGTACTTC.

This chain links TRBV10-1 with TRBJ2-5; 7 nucleotides agree with TRBD1. V lost 2 bases, J lost 5 bases, and 5 bases stayed unmatched. The CDR3 has 14 amino acids. Germline V gene sequence: CDR1 WNHNN, CDR2 SYGVQD (reference sequence). CDR3 residues: CASSETSDRETQYF. CDR3 coding DNA: TGCGCCAGCAGTGAGACCTCGGACAGGGAGACCCAGTACTTC.

This clonotype turned up a few times. The chain uses TRBV27 and TRBJ2-1; 7 positions match TRBD2. This CDR3 comprises 16 residues. Per the germline V gene, CDR1 is MNHEY and CDR2 is SMNVEV (reference sequence). V lost 0 bases, J lost 6 bases, and 8 bases stayed unmatched. This CDR3 is CASSLSAGDFPNEQFF. The CDR3 bases are TGTGCCAGCAGTTTATCGGCGGGAGATTTCCCCAATGAGCAGTTCTTC.

The V and J genes are TRBV20-1 and TRBJ1-2, with D uncertain. Germline loops: CDR1 DFQATT, CDR2 SNEGSKA (reference sequence). V was cut by 1 base and J by 6 bases, with 3 bases left in between. The CDR3 contains 10 residues. DNA for the CDR3: TGCAGTGCTAGAGCGAATGGCTACACCTTC. Protein sequence: CSARANGYTF.

A word on this clonotype: Sequence at one end of the junction differs from germline and may be a read error. The chain carries TRBV4-1 and TRBJ1-1, with a weak D call TRBD1 (5 bases). This CDR3 spans 15 amino acids. Germline V gene data show CDR1 as MGHRA and CDR2 as YSYEKL. The CDR3: CASRQGRGGAVEAFF. DNA of the CDR3: TGCGCCAGCAGGCAAGGGCGGGGAGGGGCGGTTGAAGCTTTCTTT.

This clonotype came up a few times. V gene TRBV14 combines with J gene TRBJ2-1; D not certain. This CDR3 has 13 residues. Trimming removed 4 bases at V and 10 bases at J, with 14 bases between. The germline gives CDR1 SGHDN, CDR2 FVKESK. The CDR3 DNA sequence: TGTGCCAGCAGCCCCCAATCCCTGGCGGAGCAGTTCTTC. This sequence encodes CASSPQSLAEQFF. The variable domain in full, with the rest retrieved from reference TRBV14 and TRBJ2-1, is EAGVTQFPSHSVIEKGQTVTLRCDPISGHDNLYWYRRVMGKEIKFLLHFVKESKQDESGMPNNRFLAERTGGTYSTLKVQPAELEDSGVYFCASSPQSLAEQFFGPGTRLTVL.

This rearrangement joins TRBV12-3 or TRBV12-4 to TRBJ1-2; 10 positions agree with TRBD1. The CDR3 runs to 15 residues. J gave up 5 bases and V 6 bases, and 9 bases lay outside the gene matches. As DNA, the CDR3 is TGTGCCAGCAGGGCCTCCGGGACAGGGGAATATGGCTACACCTTC. It codes for CASRASGTGEYGYTF.

V and J are TRBV27 and TRBJ1-2; 9 bases agree with TRBD1. The ends lost 3 bases at V and 8 bases at J; junction bases unmatched: 10. The CDR3 is made up of 15 amino acids. The V gene's germline CDR1 is MNHEY and CDR2 SMNVEV (reference sequence). The CDR3 DNA reads TGTGCCAGCAGTTTGACGTTCGGGACAGGGTTAGGCTACACCTTC. This gives the protein CASSLTFGTGLGYTF.

This clonotype turned up a few times. The chain couples TRBV28 to TRBJ2-7; 9 nucleotides match TRBD2. This CDR3 is 14 amino acids long. Trimming at V came to 10 bases and at J to 4 bases, leaving 11 bases not matched to a gene. From germline, CDR1 is MDHEN and CDR2 SYDVKM. The CDR3 reads CAIMTSGWSYEQYF. CDR3 coding DNA: TGTGCCATCATGACTAGCGGATGGTCATACGAGCAGTACTTC.

This clonotype was counted a few times. The chain carries TRBV4-3 and TRBJ1-6, with D maybe TRBD1 (5 bases). The CDR3 totals 17 residues. V lost 0 bases to trimming and J lost 9 bases, with 18 bases between them. The germline V gene encodes CDR1 LGHNA and CDR2 YSLEER. The CDR3 coding sequence is TGCGCCAGCAGCCAAGAGGATGTAAAAGGGGCAGGTTCACCCCTCCACTTT. Its protein product is CASSQEDVKGAGSPLHF.

The V gene is TRBV6-5, the J gene TRBJ2-3, with D perhaps matching TRBD2 (5 bases). In germline, CDR1 is MNHEY, CDR2 SVGAGI. Trimming stripped 4 bases from V and 0 bases from J, with 8 bases between. The CDR3 covers 14 residues. The CDR3 spells CASSCLASTDTQYF. As DNA, the CDR3 is TGTGCCAGCAGTTGTTTAGCGAGCACAGATACGCAGTATTTT.

The V gene is TRBV19, the J gene TRBJ1-2; TRBD1 might be the D (6 bases). The CDR3 contains 13 residues. Germline loops: CDR1 LNHDA, CDR2 SQIVND (reference sequence). Trimming pared 3 bases from V and 5 bases from J, leaving 10 bases between. The CDR3 region has the DNA TGTGCCAGTAGTATCGGGACATTGTATGGCTACACCTTC. The encoded protein is CASSIGTLYGYTF. The variable domain in full, completed from reference TRBV19 and TRBJ1-2, reads DGGITQSPKYLFRKEGQNVTLSCEQNLNHDAMYWYRQDPGQGLRLIYYSQIVNDFQKGDIAEGYSVSREKKESFPLTVTSAQKNPTAFYLCASSIGTLYGYTFGSGTRLTVV.

This chain joins TRBV12-3 or TRBV12-4 and TRBJ2-5; D is tentatively TRBD1 or TRBD2 (5 bases each). V shed 7 bases and J shed 6 bases, with 18 bases lying between them. This CDR3 contains 14 residues. The CDR3: CASTGGHLTQTQYF. CDR3 coding DNA: TGTGCCAGCACCGGAGGACATCTTACTCAGACCCAGTACTTC.

The rearrangement uses TRBV6-5 and TRBJ2-1; 9 bases match TRBD2. The CDR3 runs 14 residues. V was clipped by 1 base and J by 8 bases; unmatched bases: 3. The germline CDR1 and CDR2 sequences are MNHEY and SVGAGI. The CDR3 region has the DNA TGTGCCAGCAGTTACTTTCCTAGCGGGGATGAGCAGTTCTTC. Residues: CASSYFPSGDEQFF.

The chain is built from TRBV4-1 and TRBJ1-1; possible D gene TRBD1, 5 bases. The CDR3 consists of 17 residues. Trimming removed 3 bases from V and 1 base from J, with 18 bases in between. Germline V gene lookup returns CDR1 MGHRA and CDR2 YSYEKL. CDR3 sequence reads: CASSHTTRDDKNTEAFF. The CDR3 DNA reads TGCGCCAGCAGCCATACAACTAGGGACGACAAGAACACTGAAGCTTTCTTT.

The rearrangement links TRBV12-3 or TRBV12-4 to TRBJ2-7, with D unclear. This CDR3 region has 13 residues. The V end was cut by 5 bases, the J end by 3 bases, with 11 bases between. The CDR3 nucleotides read TGTGCCAGCAGTCGCCTACCAGACTACGAGCAGTACTTC. Residues: CASSRLPDYEQYF.

The CDR3 sequence: CASSRFRDNEQFF. The DNA for the CDR3 is TGCGCCAGCAGCCGTTTTAGAGACAATGAGCAGTTCTTC. V gene TRBV5-1 combines with J gene TRBJ2-1; D uncertain. Germline V gene lookup returns CDR1 SGHRS and CDR2 YFSETQ. The V gene lost 4 bases and the J gene lost 5 bases, with 10 bases spanning the gap. The CDR3 runs to 13 residues.

The CDR3 region is CASDQWGLASSEQFF. In nucleotides, the CDR3 is TGTGCCAGCGACCAGTGGGGACTAGCGAGCTCTGAGCAGTTCTTC. The chain is built from TRBV28 and TRBJ2-1, with 10 nucleotides matching TRBD2. J gave up 9 bases and V 8 bases, and 13 bases lay outside the gene matches. The length of the CDR3 is 15 residues. Germline V CDR1 and CDR2: MDHEN, SYDVKM.

This clonotype was seen only a few times. The rearrangement uses TRBV24-1 and TRBJ2-5; TRBD2 aligns across 7 bases. Germline V gene data show CDR1 as KGHDR and CDR2 as SFDVKD. V was clipped by 3 bases and J by 7 bases; unmatched bases: 7. This CDR3 spans 14 amino acids. This chain's CDR3 is CATSDHRLAGTQYF. As DNA, the CDR3 is TGTGCCACCAGTGATCATAGACTAGCTGGGACCCAGTACTTC.

The chain uses TRBV20-1 and TRBJ2-3; a possible D gene is TRBD1 (5 bases). Germline CDR1 is DFQATT and CDR2 is SNEGSKA (reference sequence). V was pared by 0 bases and J by 0 bases, with 7 bases between. The CDR3 totals 14 residues. Written as DNA, the CDR3 is TGCAGTGCTAGAGATCAGGGTAGCACAGATACGCAGTATTTT. Translation: CSARDQGSTDTQYF.